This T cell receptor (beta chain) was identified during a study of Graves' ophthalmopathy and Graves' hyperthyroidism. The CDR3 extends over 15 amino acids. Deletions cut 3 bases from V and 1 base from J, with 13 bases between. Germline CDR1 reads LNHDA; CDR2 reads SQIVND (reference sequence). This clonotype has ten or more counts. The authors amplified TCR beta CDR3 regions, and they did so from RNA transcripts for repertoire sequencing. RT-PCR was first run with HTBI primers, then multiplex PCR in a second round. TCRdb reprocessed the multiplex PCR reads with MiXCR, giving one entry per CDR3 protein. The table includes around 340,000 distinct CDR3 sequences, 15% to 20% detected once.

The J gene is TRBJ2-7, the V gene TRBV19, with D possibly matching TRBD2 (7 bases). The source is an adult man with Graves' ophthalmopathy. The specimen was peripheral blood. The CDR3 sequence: CASSILRGASYEQYF. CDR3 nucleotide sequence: TGTGCCAGTAGTATCCTTCGGGGGGCTTCCTACGAGCAGTACTTC.